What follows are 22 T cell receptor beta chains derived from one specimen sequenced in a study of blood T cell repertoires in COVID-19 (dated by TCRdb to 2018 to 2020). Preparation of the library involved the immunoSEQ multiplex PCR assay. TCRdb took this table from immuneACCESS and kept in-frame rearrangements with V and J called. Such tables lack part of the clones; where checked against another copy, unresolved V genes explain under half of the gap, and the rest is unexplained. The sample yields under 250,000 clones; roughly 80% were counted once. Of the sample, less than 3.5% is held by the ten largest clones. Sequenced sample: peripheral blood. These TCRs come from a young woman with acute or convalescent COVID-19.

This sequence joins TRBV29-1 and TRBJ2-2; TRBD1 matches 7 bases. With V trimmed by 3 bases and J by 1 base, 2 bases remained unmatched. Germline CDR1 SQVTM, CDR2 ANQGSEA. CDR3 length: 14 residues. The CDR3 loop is CSVDRQGNTGELFF. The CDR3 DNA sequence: TGCAGCGTTGATAGACAGGGGAACACCGGGGAGCTGTTTTTT.

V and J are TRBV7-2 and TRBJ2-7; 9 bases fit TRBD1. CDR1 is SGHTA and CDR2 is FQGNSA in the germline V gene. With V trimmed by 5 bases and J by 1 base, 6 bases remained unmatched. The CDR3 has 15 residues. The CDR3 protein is CASSHGTGFSYEQYF. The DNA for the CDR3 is TGTGCCAGCAGCCACGGGACAGGGTTTTCCTACGAGCAGTACTTC.

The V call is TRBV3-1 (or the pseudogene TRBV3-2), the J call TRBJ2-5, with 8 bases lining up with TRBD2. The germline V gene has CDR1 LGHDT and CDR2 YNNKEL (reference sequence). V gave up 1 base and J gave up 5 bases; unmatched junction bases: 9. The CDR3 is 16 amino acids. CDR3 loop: CASSQGVVRGGETQYF. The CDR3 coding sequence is TGTGCCAGCAGCCAAGGCGTCGTCCGGGGGGGGGAGACCCAGTACTTC.

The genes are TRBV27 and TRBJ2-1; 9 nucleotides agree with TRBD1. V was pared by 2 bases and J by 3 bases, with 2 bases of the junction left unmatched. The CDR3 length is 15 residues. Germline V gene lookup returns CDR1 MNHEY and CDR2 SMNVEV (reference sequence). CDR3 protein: CASSLGQGLYNEQFF. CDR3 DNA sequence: TGTGCCAGCAGTTTAGGACAGGGGCTCTACAATGAGCAGTTCTTC.

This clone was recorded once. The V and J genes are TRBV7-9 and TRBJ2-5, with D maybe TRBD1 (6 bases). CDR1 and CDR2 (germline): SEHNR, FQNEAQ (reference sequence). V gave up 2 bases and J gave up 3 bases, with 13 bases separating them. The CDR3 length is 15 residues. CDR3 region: CASSLHGTSKETQYF. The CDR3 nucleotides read TGTGCCAGCAGCTTACATGGGACATCGAAAGAGACCCAGTACTTC.

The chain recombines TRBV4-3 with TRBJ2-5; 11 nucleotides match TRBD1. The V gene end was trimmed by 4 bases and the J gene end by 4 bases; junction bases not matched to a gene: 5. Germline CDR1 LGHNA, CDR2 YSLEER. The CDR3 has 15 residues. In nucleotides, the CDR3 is TGCGCCAGCAGCCCGGGACAGGGGGGTGGAGAGACCCAGTACTTC. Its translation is CASSPGQGGGETQYF.

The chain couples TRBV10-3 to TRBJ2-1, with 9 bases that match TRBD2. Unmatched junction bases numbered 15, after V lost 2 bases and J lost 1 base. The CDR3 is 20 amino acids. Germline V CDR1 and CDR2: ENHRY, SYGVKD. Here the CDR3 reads CAISEGRAAGGYQSYNEQFF. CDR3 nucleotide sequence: TGTGCCATCAGTGAGGGGAGGGCGGCGGGAGGGTATCAGTCCTACAATGAGCAGTTCTTC.

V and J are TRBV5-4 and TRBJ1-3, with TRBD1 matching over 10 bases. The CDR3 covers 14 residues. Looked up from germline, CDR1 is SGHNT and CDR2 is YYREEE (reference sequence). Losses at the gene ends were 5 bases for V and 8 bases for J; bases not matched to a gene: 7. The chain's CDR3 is CASRPDRGLDTIYF. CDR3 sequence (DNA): TGTGCCAGCAGACCCGACAGGGGGCTTGACACCATATATTTT. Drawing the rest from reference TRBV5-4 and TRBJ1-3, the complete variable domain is ETGVTQSPTHLIKTRGQQVTLRCSSQSGHNTVSWYQQALGQGPQFIFQYYREEENGRGNFPPRFSGLQFPNYSSELNVNALELDDSALYLCASRPDRGLDTIYFGEGSWLTVV.

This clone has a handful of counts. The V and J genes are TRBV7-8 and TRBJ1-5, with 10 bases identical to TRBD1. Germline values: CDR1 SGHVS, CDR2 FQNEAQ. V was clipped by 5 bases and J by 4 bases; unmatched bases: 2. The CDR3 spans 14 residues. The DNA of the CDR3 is TGTGCCAGCAGCGCGGACAGGGGGAATCAGCCCCAGCATTTT. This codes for CASSADRGNQPQHF.

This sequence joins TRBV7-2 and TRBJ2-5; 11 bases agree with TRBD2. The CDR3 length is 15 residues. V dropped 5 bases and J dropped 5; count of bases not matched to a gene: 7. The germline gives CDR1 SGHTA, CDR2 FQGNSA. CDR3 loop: CASSKTSGSWETQYF. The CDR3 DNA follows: TGTGCCAGCAGCAAAACTAGCGGGAGCTGGGAGACCCAGTACTTC. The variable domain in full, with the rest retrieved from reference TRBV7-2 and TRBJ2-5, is GAGVSQSPSNKVTEKGKDVELRCDPISGHTALYWYRQSLGQGLEFLIYFQGNSAPDKSGLPSDRFSAERTGGSVSTLTIQRTQQEDSAVYLCASSKTSGSWETQYFGPGTRLLVL.

In DNA, the CDR3 is TGTGCCAGCTCACCACCGGACAGGGGCCCCTATGGCTACACCTTC. This translates into CASSPPDRGPYGYTF. This chain joins TRBV18 and TRBJ1-2, with TRBD1 matching over 9 bases. CDR1 KGHSH and CDR2 LQKENI come from the germline V gene. V shed 0 bases, J shed 4 bases, and the junction held 3 bases outside the gene matches. The CDR3 covers 15 residues.

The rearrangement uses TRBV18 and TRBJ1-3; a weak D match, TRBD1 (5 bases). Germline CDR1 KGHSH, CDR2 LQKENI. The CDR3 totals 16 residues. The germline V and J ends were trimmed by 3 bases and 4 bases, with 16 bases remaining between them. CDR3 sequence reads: CASSPLGQDQGNTIYF. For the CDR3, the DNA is TGTGCCAGCTCACCCCTCGGACAAGACCAGGGAAACACCATATATTTT. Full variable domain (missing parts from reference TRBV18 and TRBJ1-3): NAGVMQNPRHLVRRRGQEARLRCSPMKGHSHVYWYRQLPEEGLKFMVYLQKENIIDESGMPKERFSAEFPKEGPSILRIQQVVRGDSAAYFCASSPLGQDQGNTIYFGEGSWLTVV.

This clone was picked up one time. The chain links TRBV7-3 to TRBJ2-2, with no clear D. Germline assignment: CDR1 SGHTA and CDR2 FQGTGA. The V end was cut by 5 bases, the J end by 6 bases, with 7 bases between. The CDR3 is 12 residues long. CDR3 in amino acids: CASSLRAGELFF. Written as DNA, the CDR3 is TGTGCCAGCAGCCTTCGCGCCGGGGAGCTGTTTTTT.

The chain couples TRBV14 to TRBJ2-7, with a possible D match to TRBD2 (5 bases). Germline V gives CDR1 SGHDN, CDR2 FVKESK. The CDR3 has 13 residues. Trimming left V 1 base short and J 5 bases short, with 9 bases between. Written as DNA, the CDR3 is TGTGCCAGCAGCCAAGTTGACGGGGACGAGCAGTACTTC. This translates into CASSQVDGDEQYF.

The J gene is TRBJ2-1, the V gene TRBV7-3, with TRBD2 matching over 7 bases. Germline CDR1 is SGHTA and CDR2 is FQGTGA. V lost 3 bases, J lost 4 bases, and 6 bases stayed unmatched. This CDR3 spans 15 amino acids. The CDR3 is CASSFLAAEYNEQFF. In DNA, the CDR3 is TGTGCCAGCAGCTTCCTAGCGGCCGAATACAATGAGCAGTTCTTC.

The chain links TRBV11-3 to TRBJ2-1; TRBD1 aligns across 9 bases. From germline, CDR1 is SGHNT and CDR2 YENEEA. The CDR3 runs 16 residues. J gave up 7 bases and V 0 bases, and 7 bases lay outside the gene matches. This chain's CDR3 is CASSLDGTGNWNEQFF. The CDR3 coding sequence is TGTGCCAGCAGCTTAGACGGGACAGGGAATTGGAATGAGCAGTTCTTC.

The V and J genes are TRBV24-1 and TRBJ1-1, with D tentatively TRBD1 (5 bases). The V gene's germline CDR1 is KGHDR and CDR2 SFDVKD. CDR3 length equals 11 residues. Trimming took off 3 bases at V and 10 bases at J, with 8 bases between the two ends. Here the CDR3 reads CATSDGARAFF. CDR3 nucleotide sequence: TGTGCCACCAGTGATGGGGCCCGAGCTTTCTTT.

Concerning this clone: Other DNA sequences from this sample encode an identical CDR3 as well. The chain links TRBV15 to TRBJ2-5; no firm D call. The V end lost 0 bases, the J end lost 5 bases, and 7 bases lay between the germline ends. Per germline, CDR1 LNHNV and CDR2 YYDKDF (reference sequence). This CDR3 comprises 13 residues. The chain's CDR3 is CATSRDPGETQYF. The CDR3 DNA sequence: TGTGCCACCAGCAGAGATCCCGGGGAGACCCAGTACTTC.

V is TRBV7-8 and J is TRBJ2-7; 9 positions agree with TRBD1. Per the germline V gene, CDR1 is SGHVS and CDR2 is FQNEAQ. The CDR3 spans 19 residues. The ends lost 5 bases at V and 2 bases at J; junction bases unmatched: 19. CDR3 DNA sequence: TGTGCCAGCAGCCAATCCGGGACAGGGATTAGAAGAGACCCCTACGAGCAGTACTTC. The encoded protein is CASSQSGTGIRRDPYEQYF.

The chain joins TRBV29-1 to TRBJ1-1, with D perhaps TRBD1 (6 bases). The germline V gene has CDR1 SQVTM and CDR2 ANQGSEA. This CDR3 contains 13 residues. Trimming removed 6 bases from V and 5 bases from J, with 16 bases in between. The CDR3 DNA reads TGCAGCGTGGAGGGGGGGCCGTGGACTGAAGCTTTCTTT. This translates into CSVEGGPWTEAFF.

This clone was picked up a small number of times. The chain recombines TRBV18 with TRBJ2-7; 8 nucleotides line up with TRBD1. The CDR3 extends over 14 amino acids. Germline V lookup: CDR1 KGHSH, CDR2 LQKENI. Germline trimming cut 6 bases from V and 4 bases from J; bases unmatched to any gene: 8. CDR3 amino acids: CASSTGTGEYEQYF. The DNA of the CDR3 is TGTGCCAGCTCGACCGGGACAGGAGAGTACGAGCAGTACTTC.

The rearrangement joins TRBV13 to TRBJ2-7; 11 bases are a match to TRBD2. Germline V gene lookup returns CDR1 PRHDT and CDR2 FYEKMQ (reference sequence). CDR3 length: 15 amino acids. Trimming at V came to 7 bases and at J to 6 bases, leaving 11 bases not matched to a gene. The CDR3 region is CASTLLTSGISEQYF. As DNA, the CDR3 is TGTGCCAGCACCCTATTGACTAGCGGGATAAGCGAGCAGTACTTC.